Sequencing of this T cell receptor beta chain was carried out in a study of cytomegalovirus exposure and HLA in healthy donors. Across the study: A subsequent analysis stated that the 120 or so validation repertoires were run on the same platform as the approximately 610 first-cohort repertoires.

Here immunoSEQ multiplex PCR was the method, and the copy in TCRdb shows in-frame clones only, minus some. The table has about 98,000 clones, around nine tenths seen once. As to this clone: As yet, its antigen is unknown.

Findings and caveats of the study: Most TCR sequences proved rare, with some public TCRs found in many donors. The study put 160 or so TCR beta chains on its list as cytomegalovirus-associated.

The donors were part of the validation cohort of 100 to 150 subjects. That cohort was separate from the first cohort, which comprised several hundred subjects. Trimming removed 4 bases from V and 1 base from J, with 11 bases in between. The V gene's germline CDR1 is PRHDT and CDR2 FYEKMQ (reference sequence). CDR3 length equals 14 residues. The clonotype originates from a woman in her thirties in good health and CMV-seronegative. This sequence joins TRBV13 and TRBJ2-7; the D gene is possibly TRBD2 (6 bases). The sample consisted of PBMCs. The CDR3 region is CASSSEGNSYEQYF. The CDR3 bases are TGTGCCAGCAGCTCGGAGGGAAATTCCTACGAGCAGTACTTC. Together with reference TRBV13 and TRBJ2-7, the CDR3 gives the full variable domain: AAGVIQSPRHLIKEKRETATLKCYPIPRHDTVYWYQQGPGQDPQFLISFYEKMQSDKGSIPDRFSAQQFSDYHSELNMSSLELGDSALYFCASSSEGNSYEQYFGPGTRLTVT.